A selection of T cell receptor beta chains follows, all from one sample in a study of human T cells and chemical hapten exposure. TCRdb reprocessed the RACE reads with MiXCR, giving one entry per CDR3 protein. Here the sample spans roughly 94,000 distinct CDR3 sequences, about 9% being singletons. This specimen was whole blood, taken in connection with sensitization to the hapten diphenylcyclopropenone (DPC). Receptors originate from a woman between 35 and 50 years old with alopecia areata. Some clones in this sample may be carry-over from other donors' samples. The CDR3 runs from the conserved cysteine through the conserved F or W. The order of the fields is CDR3 protein, CDR3 DNA, D gene, clone size, V gene, CDR3 length, J gene. The D gene is left open where the match is weak. The size entry is marked missing in some rows and otherwise reads once, few, many or a size class.

CASSFSSGNYEQYF TGTGCCAGCAGCTTTTCTAGCGGGAACTACGAGCAGTACTTC TRBD2 many TRBV11-2 14 TRBJ2-7
CASSRESETYEQYF TGTGCCAGCAGCCGGGAGAGTGAAACCTACGAGCAGTACTTC . many TRBV5-4 14 TRBJ2-7
CSARDSNNEQFF TGCAGTGCTAGAGACAGTAACAATGAGCAGTTCTTC . . TRBV20-1 12 TRBJ2-1
CASSSVGQGAYEQYF TGTGCCAGCAGCTCGGTGGGACAGGGGGCCTACGAGCAGTACTTC TRBD1 many TRBV5-6 15 TRBJ2-7
CASSLARVGAFF TGTGCCAGCAGCTTGGCCAGGGTAGGAGCTTTCTTT . many TRBV5-6 12 TRBJ1-1
CSSREMSGRTYEQYF TGCAGTTCCCGAGAGATGTCAGGGAGGACCTACGAGCAGTACTTC . many TRBV20-1 15 TRBJ2-7
CSARTSSSTDTQYF TGCAGTGCTAGAACGAGCTCGAGCACAGATACGCAGTATTTT . many TRBV20-1 14 TRBJ2-3
CASSSRLAGELFF TGTGCCAGCAGTTCTCGACTAGCCGGGGAGCTGTTTTTT . few TRBV7-2 13 TRBJ2-2
CASSLEAGNTIYF TGTGCCAGCAGCTTAGAGGCCGGCAACACCATATATTTT . . TRBV7-9 13 TRBJ1-3
CASSPQDGRYTEAFF TGTGCCAGCAGCCCACAGGATGGGAGGTATACTGAAGCTTTCTTT . many TRBV6-2/TRBV6-3 15 TRBJ1-1
CSASGRYPRTGELFF TGCAGTGCTAGTGGGAGGTACCCAAGGACCGGGGAGCTGTTTTTT . many TRBV20-1 15 TRBJ2-2
CASSQSPGTEAFF TGTGCCAGCAGCCAAAGTCCGGGGACTGAAGCTTTCTTT . many TRBV3-1 13 TRBJ1-1
CSARGGEYRGNEQFF TGCAGTGCTAGAGGTGGAGAATATAGGGGCAATGAGCAGTTCTTC . many TRBV20-1 15 TRBJ2-1
CSARPSSGGSYEQYF TGCAGTGCTAGACCATCTAGCGGGGGGTCCTACGAGCAGTACTTC TRBD2 . TRBV20-1 15 TRBJ2-7
CASTPGGRTGELFF TGTGCCAGCACCCCCGGCGGTCGGACCGGGGAGCTGTTTTTT . many TRBV7-3 14 TRBJ2-2
CSAVTSGSAGELFF TGCAGTGCCGTGACTAGCGGGAGCGCCGGGGAGCTGTTTTTT TRBD2 many TRBV20-1 14 TRBJ2-2
CASSSDRGQTQYF TGTGCTAGCAGCTCGGACAGGGGCCAGACCCAGTACTTC TRBD1 many TRBV7-7 13 TRBJ2-5
CASRPGTVSSYEQYF TGTGCCAGCAGACCCGGGACAGTAAGCTCCTACGAGCAGTACTTC TRBD1 once TRBV28 15 TRBJ2-7
CASRDLSSYNEQFF TGTGCCAGCAGGGACTTGAGCTCCTACAATGAGCAGTTCTTC . . TRBV11-2 14 TRBJ2-1
CASSFTGTAQETQYF TGTGCTAGCAGCTTTACCGGGACAGCTCAAGAGACCCAGTACTTC TRBD1 many TRBV7-7 15 TRBJ2-5
CASSGDIGELFF TGTGCCAGCAGTGGGGACATCGGGGAGCTGTTTTTT . . TRBV2 12 TRBJ2-2
CASSMGARTGELFF TGTGCCAGTAGTATGGGGGCCCGCACCGGGGAGCTGTTTTTT . few TRBV19 14 TRBJ2-2
CASSWTAGAGYTF TGTGCCAGCAGCTGGACGGCCGGAGCGGGCTACACCTTC . many TRBV3-1 13 TRBJ1-2
CASGQPNYGYTF TGTGCCAGCGGACAGCCGAACTATGGCTACACCTTC . . TRBV3-1 12 TRBJ1-2
CASNAGTSGDTQYF TGTGCCAGCAACGCCGGGACTAGCGGCGATACGCAGTATTTT TRBD2 many TRBV2 14 TRBJ2-3
CASSSSGQIYQPQHF TGTGCCAGCAGCTCCAGCGGACAGATTTATCAGCCCCAGCATTTT . . TRBV5-6 15 TRBJ1-5
CASSTGGPQFF TGTGCCAGCAGTACAGGGGGCCCCCAGTTCTTC TRBD1 many TRBV25-1 11 TRBJ2-1
CASMIGTGGYEQYF TGTGCCAGCATGATAGGGACAGGGGGCTACGAGCAGTACTTC TRBD1 many TRBV27 14 TRBJ2-7
CASSLGVLLTDTQYF TGTGCCAGCAGCTTGGGTGTTTTGTTGACAGATACGCAGTATTTT . few TRBV5-5 15 TRBJ2-3
CASGRAGGSYEQYF TGTGCCAGCGGTAGGGCAGGGGGCTCCTACGAGCAGTACTTC TRBD1 . TRBV28 14 TRBJ2-7
CASSFRDLIKPTHGYTF TGTGCCAGCAGCTTCCGGGACCTTATTAAACCCACCCATGGCTACACCTTC . few TRBV7-2 17 TRBJ1-2
CASSPTARGGLEQYF TGTGCCAGCAGCCCGACGGCGCGGGGTGGTCTCGAGCAGTACTTC . . TRBV12-3/TRBV12-4 15 TRBJ2-7
CASSFTGDETQYF TGCGCCAGCAGCTTCACAGGGGACGAGACCCAGTACTTC TRBD1 many TRBV5-1 13 TRBJ2-5
CASSSPPLITVNEQFF TGTGCCAGCAGTTCCCCCCCCTTAATAACTGTCAATGAGCAGTTCTTC . few TRBV28 16 TRBJ2-1
CASSEGTGIQTQYF TGTGCCAGCAGTGAAGGGACAGGGATCCAGACCCAGTACTTC TRBD1 few TRBV2 14 TRBJ2-5
CSVNYYGYTF TGCAGCGTTAACTATTATGGCTACACCTTC . few TRBV29-1 10 TRBJ1-2
CASSRQQEKLFF TGTGCCAGCAGCCGACAACAAGAAAAACTGTTTTTT . . TRBV28 12 TRBJ1-4